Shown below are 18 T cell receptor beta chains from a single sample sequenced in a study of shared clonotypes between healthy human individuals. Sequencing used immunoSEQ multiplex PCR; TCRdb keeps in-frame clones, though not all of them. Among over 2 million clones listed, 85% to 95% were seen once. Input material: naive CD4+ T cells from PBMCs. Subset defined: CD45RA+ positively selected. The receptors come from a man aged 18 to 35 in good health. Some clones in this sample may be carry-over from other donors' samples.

The CDR3 sequence is CASSLRLGSYTF. The DNA for the CDR3 is TGTGCCAGCAGTTTGCGTCTGGGGAGCTACACCTTC. This chain joins TRBV28 and TRBJ1-2, with unresolved D. Trimming took 3 bases from V and 9 from J, leaving 11 bases between them. Looked up from germline, CDR1 is MDHEN and CDR2 is SYDVKM. This CDR3 contains 12 residues.

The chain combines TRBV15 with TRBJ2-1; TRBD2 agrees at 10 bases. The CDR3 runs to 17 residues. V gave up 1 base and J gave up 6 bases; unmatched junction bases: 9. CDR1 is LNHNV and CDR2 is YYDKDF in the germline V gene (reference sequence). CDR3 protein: CATSRAAGLALGNEQFF. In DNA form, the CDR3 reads TGTGCCACCAGCAGAGCCGCGGGACTAGCGTTGGGCAATGAGCAGTTCTTC.

DNA for the CDR3: TGTGCCAGCAGCGTAGAAGACAGCACCAACTACGAGCAGTACTTC. The encoded protein is CASSVEDSTNYEQYF. The V and J genes are TRBV9 and TRBJ2-7, with D maybe TRBD1 (5 bases). V was clipped by 0 bases and J by 3 bases, with 13 bases between them. The CDR3 is 15 residues long. Looked up from germline, CDR1 is SGDLS and CDR2 is YYNGEE.

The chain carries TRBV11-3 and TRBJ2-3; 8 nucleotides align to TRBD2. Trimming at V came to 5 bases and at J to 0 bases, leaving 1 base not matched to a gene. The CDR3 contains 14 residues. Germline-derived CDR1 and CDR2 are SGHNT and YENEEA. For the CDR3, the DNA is TGTGCCAGCAGCAGCGGGAGAAGCACAGATACGCAGTATTTT. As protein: CASSSGRSTDTQYF. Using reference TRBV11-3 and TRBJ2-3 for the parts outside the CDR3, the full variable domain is EAGVVQSPRYKIIEKKQPVAFWCNPISGHNTLYWYLQNLGQGPELLIRYENEEAVDDSQLPKDRFSAERLKGVDSTLKIQPAELGDSAVYLCASSSGRSTDTQYFGPGTRLTVL.

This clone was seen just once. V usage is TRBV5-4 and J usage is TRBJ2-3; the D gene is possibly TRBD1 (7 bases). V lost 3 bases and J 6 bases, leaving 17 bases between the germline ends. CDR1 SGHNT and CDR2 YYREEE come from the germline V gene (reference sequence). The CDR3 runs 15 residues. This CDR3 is CASSWDRGGRDTQYF. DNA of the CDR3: TGTGCCAGCAGCTGGGACAGAGGGGGGAGGGATACGCAGTATTTT. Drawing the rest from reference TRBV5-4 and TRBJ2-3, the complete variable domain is ETGVTQSPTHLIKTRGQQVTLRCSSQSGHNTVSWYQQALGQGPQFIFQYYREEENGRGNFPPRFSGLQFPNYSSELNVNALELDDSALYLCASSWDRGGRDTQYFGPGTRLTVL.

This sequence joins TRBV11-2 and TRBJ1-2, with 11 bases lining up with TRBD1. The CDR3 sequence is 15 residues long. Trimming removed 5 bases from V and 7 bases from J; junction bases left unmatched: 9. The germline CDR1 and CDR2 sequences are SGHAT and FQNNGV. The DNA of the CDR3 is TGTGCCAGCAGCCAACCGGGACAGGGGGATTTTGGCTACACCTTC. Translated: CASSQPGQGDFGYTF.

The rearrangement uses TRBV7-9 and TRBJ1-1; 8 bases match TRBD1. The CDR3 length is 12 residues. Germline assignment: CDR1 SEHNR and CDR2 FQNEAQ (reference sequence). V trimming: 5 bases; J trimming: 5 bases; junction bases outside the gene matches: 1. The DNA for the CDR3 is TGTGCCAGCAGCACAGGGGGGACTGAAGCTTTCTTT. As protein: CASSTGGTEAFF. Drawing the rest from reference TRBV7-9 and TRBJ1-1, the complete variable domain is DTGVSQNPRHKITKRGQNVTFRCDPISEHNRLYWYRQTLGQGPEFLTYFQNEAQLEKSRLLSDRFSAERPKGSFSTLEIQRTEQGDSAMYLCASSTGGTEAFFGQGTRLTVV.

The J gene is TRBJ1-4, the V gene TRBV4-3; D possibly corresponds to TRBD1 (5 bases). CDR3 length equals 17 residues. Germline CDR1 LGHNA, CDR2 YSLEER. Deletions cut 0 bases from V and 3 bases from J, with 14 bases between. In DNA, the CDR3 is TGCGCCAGCAGCCAAGAATTCGACGGCAGGGCTAATGAAAAACTGTTTTTT. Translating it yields CASSQEFDGRANEKLFF.

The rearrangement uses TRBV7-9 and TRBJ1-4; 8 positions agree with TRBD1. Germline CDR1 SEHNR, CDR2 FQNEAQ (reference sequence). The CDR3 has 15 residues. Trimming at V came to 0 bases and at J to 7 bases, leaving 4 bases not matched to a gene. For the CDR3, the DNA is TGTGCCAGCAGCTTAGCCGGACAGGGTCTTGAAAAACTGTTTTTT. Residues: CASSLAGQGLEKLFF.

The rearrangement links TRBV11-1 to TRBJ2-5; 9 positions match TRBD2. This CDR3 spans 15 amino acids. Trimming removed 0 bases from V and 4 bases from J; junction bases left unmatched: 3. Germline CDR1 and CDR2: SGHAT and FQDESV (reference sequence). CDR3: CASSLAPLAGETQYF. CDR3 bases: TGTGCCAGCAGCTTAGCGCCACTAGCGGGAGAGACCCAGTACTTC.

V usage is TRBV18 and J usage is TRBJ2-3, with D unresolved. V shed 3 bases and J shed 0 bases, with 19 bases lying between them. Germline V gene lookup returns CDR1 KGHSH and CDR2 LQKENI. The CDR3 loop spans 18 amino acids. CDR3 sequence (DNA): TGTGCCAGCTCACCCCAAGATAACCGATGGTCTAGCACAGATACGCAGTATTTT. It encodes CASSPQDNRWSSTDTQYF.

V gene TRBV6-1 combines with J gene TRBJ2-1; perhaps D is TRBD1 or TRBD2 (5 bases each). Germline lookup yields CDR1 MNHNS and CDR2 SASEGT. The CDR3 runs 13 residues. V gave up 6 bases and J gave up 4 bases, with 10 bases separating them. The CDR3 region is CASRVGGYNEQFF. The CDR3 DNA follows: TGTGCCAGCAGGGTTGGGGGTTACAATGAGCAGTTCTTC.

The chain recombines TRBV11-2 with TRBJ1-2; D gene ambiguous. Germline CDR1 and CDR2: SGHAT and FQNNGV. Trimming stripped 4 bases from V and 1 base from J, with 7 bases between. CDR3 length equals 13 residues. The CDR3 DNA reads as TGTGCCAGCAGCTCCGGACTTAACTATGGCTACACCTTC. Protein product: CASSSGLNYGYTF.

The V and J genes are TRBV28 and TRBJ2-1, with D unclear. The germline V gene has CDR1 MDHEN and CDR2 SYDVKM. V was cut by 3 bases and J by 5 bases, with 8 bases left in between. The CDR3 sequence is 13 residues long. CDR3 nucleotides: TGTGCCAGCAGTTTTGTCCGGGACAATGAGCAGTTCTTC. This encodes CASSFVRDNEQFF.

Here the CDR3 DNA reads TGTGCCAGCAGTTACGACAGGGGACGGGGATCCTACGAGCAGTACTTC. Its protein product is CASSYDRGRGSYEQYF. The chain combines TRBV27 with TRBJ2-7, with 8 bases that match TRBD1. Trimming at V came to 4 bases and at J to 1 base, leaving 9 bases not matched to a gene. The CDR3 length is 16 residues. Germline values: CDR1 MNHEY, CDR2 SMNVEV (reference sequence).

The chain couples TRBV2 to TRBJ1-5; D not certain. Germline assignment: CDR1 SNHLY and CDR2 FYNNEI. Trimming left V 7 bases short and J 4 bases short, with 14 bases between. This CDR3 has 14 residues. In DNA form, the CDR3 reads TGTGCCAGCACAATGTATGGGTCGAATCAGCCCCAGCATTTT. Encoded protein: CASTMYGSNQPQHF.

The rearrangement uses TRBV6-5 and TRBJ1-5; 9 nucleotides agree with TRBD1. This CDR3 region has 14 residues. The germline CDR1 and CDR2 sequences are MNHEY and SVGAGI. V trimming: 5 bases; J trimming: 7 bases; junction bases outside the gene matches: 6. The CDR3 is CASSTRQGGQPQHF. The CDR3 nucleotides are TGTGCCAGCAGTACCCGACAGGGGGGACAGCCCCAGCATTTT.

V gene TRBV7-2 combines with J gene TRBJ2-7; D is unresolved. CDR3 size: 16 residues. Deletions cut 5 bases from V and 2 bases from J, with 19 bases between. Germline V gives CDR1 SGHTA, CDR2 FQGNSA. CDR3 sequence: CASSNFSPGVTYEQYF. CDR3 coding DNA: TGTGCCAGCAGCAACTTTTCACCGGGTGTCACCTACGAGCAGTACTTC.